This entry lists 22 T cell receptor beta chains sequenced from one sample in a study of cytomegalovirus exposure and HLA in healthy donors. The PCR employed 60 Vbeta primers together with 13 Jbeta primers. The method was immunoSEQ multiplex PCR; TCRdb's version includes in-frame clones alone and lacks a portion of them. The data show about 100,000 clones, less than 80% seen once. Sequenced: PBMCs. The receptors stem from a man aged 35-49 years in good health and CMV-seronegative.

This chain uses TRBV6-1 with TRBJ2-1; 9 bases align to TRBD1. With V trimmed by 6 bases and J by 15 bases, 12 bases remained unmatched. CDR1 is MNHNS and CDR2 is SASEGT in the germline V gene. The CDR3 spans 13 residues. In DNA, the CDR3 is TGTGCCAGCAGAGAGGGACAGGGTGCGGGTCGGTTCTTC. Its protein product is CASREGQGAGRFF.

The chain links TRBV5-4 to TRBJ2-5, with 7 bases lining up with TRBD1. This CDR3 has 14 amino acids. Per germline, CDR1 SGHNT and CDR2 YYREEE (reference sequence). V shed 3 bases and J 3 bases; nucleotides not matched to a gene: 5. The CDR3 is CASSYRDSEETQYF. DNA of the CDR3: TGTGCCAGCAGCTACCGGGACAGTGAAGAGACCCAGTACTTC.

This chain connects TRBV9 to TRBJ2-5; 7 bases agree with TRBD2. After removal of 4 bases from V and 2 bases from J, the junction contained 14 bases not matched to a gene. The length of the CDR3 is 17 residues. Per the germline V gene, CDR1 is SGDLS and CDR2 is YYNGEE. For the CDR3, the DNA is TGTGCCAGCAGCTCGGGACTAACTAGGGCCTCACAAGAGACCCAGTACTTC. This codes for CASSSGLTRASQETQYF.

Here the CDR3 DNA reads TGTGCCAGCAGCTCCGTAGAGCGGAACACTGAAGCTTTCTTT. It codes for CASSSVERNTEAFF. V usage is TRBV11-1 and J usage is TRBJ1-1; D call uncertain. The germline V gene encodes CDR1 SGHAT and CDR2 FQDESV (reference sequence). The CDR3 runs 14 residues. Trimming shortened V by 4 bases and J by 1 base, and 10 bases separated the two germline ends. Looking up the rest from reference TRBV11-1 and TRBJ1-1 gives the full variable domain: EAEVAQSPRYKITEKSQAVAFWCDPISGHATLYWYRQILGQGPELLVQFQDESVVDDSQLPKDRFSAERLKGVDSTLKIQPAELGDSAMYLCASSSVERNTEAFFGQGTRLTVV.

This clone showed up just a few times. CDR3 sequence reads: CASSSGSNTEAFF. The CDR3 DNA reads TGTGCCAGCAGTTCAGGGTCGAACACTGAAGCTTTCTTT. This chain connects TRBV6-6 to TRBJ1-1, with D perhaps TRBD1 (5 bases). V gave up 4 bases and J gave up 1 base, with 7 bases separating them. The CDR3 spans 13 residues. Germline values: CDR1 MNHNY, CDR2 SVGAGI (reference sequence).

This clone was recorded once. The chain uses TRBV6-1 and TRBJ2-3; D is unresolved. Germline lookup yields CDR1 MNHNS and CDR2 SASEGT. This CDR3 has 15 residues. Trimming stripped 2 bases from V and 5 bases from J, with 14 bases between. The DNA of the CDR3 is TGTGCCAGCAGTGAATATGACACCTCGGTAGATACGCAGTATTTT. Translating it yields CASSEYDTSVDTQYF.

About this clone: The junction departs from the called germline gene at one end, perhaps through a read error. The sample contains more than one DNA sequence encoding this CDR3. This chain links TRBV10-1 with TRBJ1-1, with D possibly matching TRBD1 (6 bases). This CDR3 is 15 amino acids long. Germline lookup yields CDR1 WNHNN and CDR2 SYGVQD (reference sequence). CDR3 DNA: TGCGCCAGCAGTGAGAGTAGGGGGATGAACACTGAGGCTTTCTTT. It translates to CASSESRGMNTEAFF.

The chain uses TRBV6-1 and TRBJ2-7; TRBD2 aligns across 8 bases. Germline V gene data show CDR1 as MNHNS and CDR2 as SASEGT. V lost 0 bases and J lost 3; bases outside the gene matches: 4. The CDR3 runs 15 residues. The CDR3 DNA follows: TGTGCCAGCAGTGAAGCGGGGACTAGATTCTACGAGCAGTACTTC. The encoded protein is CASSEAGTRFYEQYF.

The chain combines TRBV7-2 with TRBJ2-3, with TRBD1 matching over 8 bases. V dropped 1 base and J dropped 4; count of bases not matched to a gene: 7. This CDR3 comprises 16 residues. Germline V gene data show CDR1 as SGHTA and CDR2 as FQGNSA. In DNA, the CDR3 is TGTGCCAGCAGCTTAGGAACGTACAGGGGGTCAGATACGCAGTATTTT. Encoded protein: CASSLGTYRGSDTQYF.

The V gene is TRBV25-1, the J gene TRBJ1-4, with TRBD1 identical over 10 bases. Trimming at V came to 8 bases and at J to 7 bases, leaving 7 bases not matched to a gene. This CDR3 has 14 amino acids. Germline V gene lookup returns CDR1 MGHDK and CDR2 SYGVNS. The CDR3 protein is CASAAGTGAEKLFF. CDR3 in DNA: TGTGCCAGCGCCGCCGGGACAGGGGCTGAAAAACTGTTTTTT.

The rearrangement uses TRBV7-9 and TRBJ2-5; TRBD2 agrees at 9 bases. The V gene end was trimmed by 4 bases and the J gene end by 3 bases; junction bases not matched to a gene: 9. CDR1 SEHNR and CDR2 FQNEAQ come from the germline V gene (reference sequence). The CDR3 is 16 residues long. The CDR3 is CASSSRWLAGKETQYF. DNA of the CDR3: TGTGCCAGCAGCTCCCGTTGGCTAGCGGGGAAAGAGACCCAGTACTTC.

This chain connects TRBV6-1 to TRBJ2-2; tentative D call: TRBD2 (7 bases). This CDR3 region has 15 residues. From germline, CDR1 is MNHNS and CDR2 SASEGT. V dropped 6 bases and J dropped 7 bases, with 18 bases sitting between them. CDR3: CASSADRTRGGELFF. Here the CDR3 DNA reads TGTGCCAGCAGCGCTGACAGGACTAGGGGCGGGGAGCTGTTTTTT.

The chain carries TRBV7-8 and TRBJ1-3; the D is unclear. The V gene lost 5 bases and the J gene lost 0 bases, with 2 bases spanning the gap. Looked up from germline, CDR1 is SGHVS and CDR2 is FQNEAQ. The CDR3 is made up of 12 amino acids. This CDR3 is CASSLSGNTIYF. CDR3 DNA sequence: TGTGCCAGCAGCCTCTCTGGAAACACCATATATTTT.

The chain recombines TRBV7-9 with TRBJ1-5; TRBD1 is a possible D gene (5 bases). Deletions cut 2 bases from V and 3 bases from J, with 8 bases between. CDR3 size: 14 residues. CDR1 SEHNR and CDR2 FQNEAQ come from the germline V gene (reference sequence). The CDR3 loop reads CASSLSRVNQPQHF. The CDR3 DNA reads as TGTGCCAGCAGCTTAAGCAGGGTCAATCAGCCCCAGCATTTT. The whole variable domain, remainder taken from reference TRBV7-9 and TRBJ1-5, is DTGVSQNPRHKITKRGQNVTFRCDPISEHNRLYWYRQTLGQGPEFLTYFQNEAQLEKSRLLSDRFSAERPKGSFSTLEIQRTEQGDSAMYLCASSLSRVNQPQHFGDGTRLSIL.

CDR3 nucleotides: TGTGCCAGCTCACCGAGGGAGGGCTACACCTTC. This codes for CASSPREGYTF. The chain is built from TRBV18 and TRBJ1-2; D is ambiguous. CDR1 and CDR2 (germline): KGHSH, LQKENI. The CDR3 length is 11 residues. Trimming removed 3 bases at V and 8 bases at J, with 7 bases between.

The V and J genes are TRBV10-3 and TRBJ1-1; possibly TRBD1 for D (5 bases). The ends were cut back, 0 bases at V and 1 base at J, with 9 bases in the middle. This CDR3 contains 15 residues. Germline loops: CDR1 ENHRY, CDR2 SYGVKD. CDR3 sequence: CAISESRGGNTEAFF. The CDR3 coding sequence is TGTGCCATCAGTGAGTCGAGGGGAGGGAACACTGAAGCTTTCTTT.

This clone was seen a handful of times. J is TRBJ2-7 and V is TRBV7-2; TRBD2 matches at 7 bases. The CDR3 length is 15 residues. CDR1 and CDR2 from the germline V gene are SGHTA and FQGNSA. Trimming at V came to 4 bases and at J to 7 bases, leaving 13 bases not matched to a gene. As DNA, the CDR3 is TGTGCCAGCAGCTGGGGAGGGGATCGCAGATTTGAGCAGTACGTC. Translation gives CASSWGGDRRFEQYV.

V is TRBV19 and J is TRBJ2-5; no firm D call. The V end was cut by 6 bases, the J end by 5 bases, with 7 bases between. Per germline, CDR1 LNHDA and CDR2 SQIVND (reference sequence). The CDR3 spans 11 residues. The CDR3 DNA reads TGTGCCAGTAGCTCAGCGGAGACCCAGTACTTC. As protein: CASSSAETQYF.

The CDR3 loop reads CASSEVGTGPGYTF. In DNA form, the CDR3 reads TGTGCCAGCAGTGAAGTGGGGACAGGGCCTGGCTACACCTTC. The rearrangement links TRBV6-1 to TRBJ1-2; TRBD1 matches 9 bases. J lost 7 bases, V lost 1 base, and 4 bases had no gene match. The germline gives CDR1 MNHNS, CDR2 SASEGT. The CDR3 spans 14 residues.

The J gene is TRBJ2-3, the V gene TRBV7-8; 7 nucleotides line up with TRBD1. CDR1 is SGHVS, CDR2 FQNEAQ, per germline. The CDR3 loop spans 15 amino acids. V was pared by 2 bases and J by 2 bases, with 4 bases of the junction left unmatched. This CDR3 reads CASSLMGQPTDTQYF. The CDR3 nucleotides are TGTGCCAGCAGCTTAATGGGACAGCCCACAGATACGCAGTATTTT.

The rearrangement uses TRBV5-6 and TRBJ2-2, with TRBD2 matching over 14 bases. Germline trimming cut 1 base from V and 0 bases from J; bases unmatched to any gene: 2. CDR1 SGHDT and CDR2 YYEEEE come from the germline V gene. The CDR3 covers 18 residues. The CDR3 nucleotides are TGTGCCAGCAGCTTGTGGACTAGCGGGGGGCCGAACACCGGGGAGCTGTTTTTT. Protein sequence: CASSLWTSGGPNTGELFF.

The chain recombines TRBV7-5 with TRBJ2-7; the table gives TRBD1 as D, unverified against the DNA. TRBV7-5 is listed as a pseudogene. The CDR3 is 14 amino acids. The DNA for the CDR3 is TGTGTCAGAAGAAGAGACAGGTGGGCCTACGAGCAGTACGTC. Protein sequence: CVRRRDRWAYEQYV.